This entry is about one TCR beta chain. This sample is part of a study of blood T cell repertoires in COVID-19. Libraries were prepared by immunoSEQ multiplex PCR; TCRdb keeps only in-frame clonotypes and omits some of them. The repertoire holds 200,000 or so clones, approximately 88% seen once, with over 3.5% in the top ten. After removal of 2 bases from V and 4 bases from J, the junction contained 4 bases not matched to a gene. The CDR3 runs to 15 residues. Germline values: CDR1 MNHNS, CDR2 SASEGT. V and J are TRBV6-1 and TRBJ2-1; 8 nucleotides match TRBD1. The receptor was isolated from a woman in her 30s who had been exposed to COVID-19. The sequencing input was PBMCs or T cells enriched from blood (not recorded which). CDR3 loop: CASSEHGTGYNEQFF. The CDR3 DNA reads TGTGCCAGCAGTGAACATGGGACAGGTTACAATGAGCAGTTCTTC.